Presented here are 9 T cell receptor beta chains from one specimen sequenced in a study of OX40 agonist ivuxolimab in advanced cancers. The repertoire was sequenced with immunoSEQ multiplex PCR; TCRdb's copy has only in-frame clones and lacks some. The sample records about 84,000 clones, approximately 89% being singletons. The input for sequencing was CD4+ or CD8+ T cells sorted from blood, taken in a trial of the OX40 agonist ivuxolimab. These receptors came from an adult with an advanced solid tumor such as melanoma, head and neck, liver or kidney cancer.

The rearrangement joins TRBV5-6 to TRBJ1-3; possibly TRBD1 for D (5 bases). The CDR3 length is 13 residues. V lost 0 bases to trimming and J lost 8 bases, with 9 bases between them. In germline, CDR1 is SGHDT, CDR2 YYEEEE. The CDR3: CASSLAGGYTIYF. Written as DNA, the CDR3 is TGTGCCAGCAGCTTGGCTGGGGGGTACACCATATATTTT.

The CDR3 DNA reads as TGCGCCAGCAGTCATGGATCTTCGGACAGGGGGCTGAAAGAGCAGTACTTC. Translating gives CASSHGSSDRGLKEQYF. The chain combines TRBV23-1 with TRBJ2-7, with 11 bases aligning to TRBD1. TRBV23-1 carries the ORF label, with uncertain function. The CDR3 consists of 17 residues. The V gene end was trimmed by 3 bases and the J gene end by 7 bases; junction bases not matched to a gene: 14.

V usage is TRBV10-3 and J usage is TRBJ1-2, with D hard to call. V lost 3 bases and J 8 bases, leaving 7 bases between the germline ends. Germline CDR1 and CDR2: ENHRY and SYGVKD. CDR3 size: 11 residues. Here the CDR3 DNA reads TGTGCCATCAGTGACCTTGGCGGCTACACCTTC. This sequence encodes CAISDLGGYTF.

V is TRBV6-6 and J is TRBJ1-2; 9 bases are a match to TRBD1. Trimming removed 5 bases from V and 8 bases from J; junction bases left unmatched: 9. CDR3 size: 14 residues. Germline V gene lookup returns CDR1 MNHNY and CDR2 SVGAGI (reference sequence). In nucleotides, the CDR3 is TGTGCCAGCAGTAAACAGGGGGCGTTCAACGGCTACACCTTC. Translating it yields CASSKQGAFNGYTF.

This clone has just one count. The chain joins TRBV5-4 to TRBJ2-2; 8 positions agree with TRBD1. The germline V gene encodes CDR1 SGHNT and CDR2 YYREEE (reference sequence). The CDR3 has 16 residues. V lost 4 bases, J lost 0 bases, and 5 bases stayed unmatched. CDR3 nucleotide sequence: TGTGCCAGCAGCAAAAGGACAGGGCCGAACACCGGGGAGCTGTTTTTT. Its protein product is CASSKRTGPNTGELFF. The full variable domain, completed using reference TRBV5-4 and TRBJ2-2, is ETGVTQSPTHLIKTRGQQVTLRCSSQSGHNTVSWYQQALGQGPQFIFQYYREEENGRGNFPPRFSGLQFPNYSSELNVNALELDDSALYLCASSKRTGPNTGELFFGEGSRLTVL.

The genes are TRBV5-1 and TRBJ2-1; 8 positions agree with TRBD1. This CDR3 contains 15 residues. Per the germline V gene, CDR1 is SGHRS and CDR2 is YFSETQ. V was clipped by 4 bases and J by 4 bases; unmatched bases: 7. CDR3 sequence reads: CASSPGTGTYNEQFF. As DNA, the CDR3 is TGCGCCAGCAGCCCGGGGACAGGAACTTACAATGAGCAGTTCTTC.

The J gene is TRBJ1-1, the V gene TRBV19; 7 bases fit TRBD1. The CDR3 length is 16 residues. Germline V gives CDR1 LNHDA, CDR2 SQIVND (reference sequence). With 4 bases clipped from V and 5 bases from J, the junction kept 13 bases outside the gene matches. The CDR3 loop is CASSTRQGFLRTEAFF. In DNA form, the CDR3 reads TGTGCCAGTAGTACCCGACAGGGATTTTTGAGGACTGAAGCTTTCTTT.

This clone was recorded once. The same CDR3 also results from other DNA sequences found in this sample. This rearrangement joins TRBV19 to TRBJ1-5; 7 positions match TRBD1. Unmatched junction bases numbered 7, after V lost 3 bases and J lost 8 bases. This CDR3 spans 14 amino acids. Germline values: CDR1 LNHDA, CDR2 SQIVND (reference sequence). CDR3 protein: CASSMGTAREPQHF. In DNA, the CDR3 is TGTGCCAGTAGTATGGGGACAGCTCGGGAGCCCCAGCATTTT.

The chain is built from TRBV28 and TRBJ1-2, with no clear D. Trimming cost V 4 bases and J 4 bases, with 31 bases left between them. The CDR3 consists of 20 residues. CDR1 MDHEN and CDR2 SYDVKM come from the germline V gene. CDR3 DNA sequence: TGTGCCAGCAGTTCACAGTCGAACCCGGGCCTGTTCGGACTTAGCTATGGCTACACCTTC. This translates into CASSSQSNPGLFGLSYGYTF.